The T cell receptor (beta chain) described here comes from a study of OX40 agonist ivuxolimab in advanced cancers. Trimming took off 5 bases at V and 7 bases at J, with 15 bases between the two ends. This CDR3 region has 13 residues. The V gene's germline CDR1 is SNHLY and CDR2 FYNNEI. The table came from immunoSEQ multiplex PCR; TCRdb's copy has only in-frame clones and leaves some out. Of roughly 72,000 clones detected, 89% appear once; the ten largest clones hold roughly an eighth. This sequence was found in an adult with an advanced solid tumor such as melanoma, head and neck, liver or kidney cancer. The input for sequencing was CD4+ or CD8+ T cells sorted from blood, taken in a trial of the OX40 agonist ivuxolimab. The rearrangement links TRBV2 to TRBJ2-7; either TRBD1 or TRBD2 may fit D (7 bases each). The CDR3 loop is CASSRQGGGEQYF. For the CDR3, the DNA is TGTGCCAGCAGTAGACAGGGAGGGGGAGAGCAGTACTTC.